This entry lists 27 T cell receptor beta chains sequenced from one sample in a study of lymphopenia after photon versus proton radiotherapy. Repertoires were generated with immunoSEQ multiplex PCR, while TCRdb's copy carries only in-frame clones and drops some. The sample shows 25,000 to 30,000 clones, about four fifths of them seen only once. The sample was peripheral blood, taken from a patient treated with photon-based radiotherapy. The receptors originated from a middle-aged man with gastric cancer.

A word on this clone: The junction and the germline gene differ at one end; a read error may be behind it. The chain recombines TRBV5-8 with TRBJ1-4; D not resolved. Germline CDR1 and CDR2: SGHTS and YDEGEE. The CDR3 length is 10 residues. The CDR3 DNA follows: TGTGCCAGCAGATTGTGGGTGGGAAGTTTT. Protein sequence: CASRLWVGSF.

This clone was counted a few times. The CDR3 DNA reads as TGTGCCAGCAGCTCCGGACAGGGATTCGGGGAGCTGTTTTTT. Translation: CASSSGQGFGELFF. The rearrangement links TRBV11-2 to TRBJ2-2; TRBD1 matches at 8 bases. Germline assignment: CDR1 SGHAT and CDR2 FQNNGV. The CDR3 loop spans 14 amino acids. V was clipped by 4 bases and J by 7 bases; unmatched bases: 5.

This clone is a singleton in its sample. The chain employs TRBV5-1 and TRBJ1-3; D unresolved. The germline gives CDR1 SGHRS, CDR2 YFSETQ. The CDR3 contains 15 residues. V lost 4 bases, J lost 3 bases, and 14 bases lay in between. CDR3 coding DNA: TGCGCCAGCAGCGCCGATTCACCGGGTGGAAACACCATATATTTT. Its translation is CASSADSPGGNTIYF.

The chain carries TRBV15 and TRBJ1-3; D is unclear. CDR3 size: 12 residues. The germline V gene has CDR1 LNHNV and CDR2 YYDKDF (reference sequence). Trimming took 2 bases from V and 8 from J, leaving 7 bases between them. CDR3 sequence (DNA): TGTGCCACCAGCAGACTCGGAGACACCATATATTTT. This sequence encodes CATSRLGDTIYF. The full variable domain, its missing parts supplied by reference TRBV15 and TRBJ1-3, is DAMVIQNPRYQVTQFGKPVTLSCSQTLNHNVMYWYQQKSSQAPKLLFHYYDKDFNNEADTPDNFQSRRPNTSFCFLDIRSPGLGDTAMYLCATSRLGDTIYFGEGSWLTVV.

In this sample, this clone turned up once. The CDR3 coding sequence is TGTGCCAGCAGTGAATACGGTGGGGGAGAGACCCAGTACTTC. It translates to CASSEYGGGETQYF. The rearrangement links TRBV25-1 to TRBJ2-5; TRBD1 or TRBD2 may be the D gene (5 bases each). Germline CDR1 is MGHDK and CDR2 is SYGVNS. This CDR3 contains 14 residues. V gave up 0 bases and J gave up 4 bases, with 9 bases separating them.

This clone showed up just once. This rearrangement joins TRBV7-3 to TRBJ1-2, with D perhaps matching TRBD1 (5 bases). CDR1 and CDR2 (germline): SGHTA, FQGTGA. This CDR3 spans 16 amino acids. V lost 1 base and J lost 3, with 15 bases in between. CDR3 nucleotides: TGTGCCAGCAGCTTAAAAGGGCAGGCGGGGGACTATGGCTACACCTTC. Amino acid sequence: CASSLKGQAGDYGYTF.

The chain recombines TRBV27 with TRBJ2-2; 7 bases fit TRBD1. The germline CDR1 and CDR2 sequences are MNHEY and SMNVEV (reference sequence). The CDR3 consists of 16 residues. Losses at the gene ends were 7 bases for V and 1 base for J; bases not matched to a gene: 9. The CDR3 here is CASTSNRGLNTGELFF. In DNA, the CDR3 is TGTGCCAGCACCTCTAACAGGGGATTGAACACCGGGGAGCTGTTTTTT.

The chain recombines TRBV5-6 with TRBJ2-3, with a weak D call TRBD1 (5 bases). Germline-derived CDR1 and CDR2 are SGHDT and YYEEEE. The V and J ends lost 0 bases and 2 bases respectively, with 13 bases between them. This CDR3 has 16 residues. The CDR3 spells CASSLDGAGFTDTQYF. The DNA for the CDR3 is TGTGCCAGCAGCTTGGATGGTGCAGGGTTCACAGATACGCAGTATTTT.

The rearrangement links TRBV15 to TRBJ1-5, with D maybe TRBD1 (5 bases). The CDR3 totals 17 residues. Germline CDR1 and CDR2: LNHNV and YYDKDF (reference sequence). V lost 0 bases to trimming and J lost 4 bases, with 16 bases between them. The CDR3, as DNA: TGTGCCACCAGCAGAGATTGGTGGGGGATAGGGAATCAGCCCCAGCATTTT. This codes for CATSRDWWGIGNQPQHF.

The chain is built from TRBV19 and TRBJ2-7; no clear D gene. CDR3 length: 13 amino acids. Germline CDR1 reads LNHDA; CDR2 reads SQIVND (reference sequence). Trimming removed 5 bases at V and 2 bases at J, with 10 bases between. The DNA of the CDR3 is TGTGCCAGTAGTTTGTATGGGGCCTACGAGCAGTACTTC. Protein: CASSLYGAYEQYF. The variable domain in full, with the rest retrieved from reference TRBV19 and TRBJ2-7, is DGGITQSPKYLFRKEGQNVTLSCEQNLNHDAMYWYRQDPGQGLRLIYYSQIVNDFQKGDIAEGYSVSREKKESFPLTVTSAQKNPTAFYLCASSLYGAYEQYFGPGTRLTVT.

In this sample, this clone turned up once. V gene TRBV5-1 combines with J gene TRBJ2-2, with TRBD1 identical over 7 bases. The germline gives CDR1 SGHRS, CDR2 YFSETQ. The CDR3 covers 17 residues. Trimming removed 0 bases from V and 7 bases from J; junction bases left unmatched: 12. The CDR3 reads CASSLVSAGGFVGELFF. In DNA, the CDR3 is TGCGCCAGCAGCTTGGTTTCGGCAGGGGGTTTCGTCGGGGAGCTGTTTTTT.

The V and J genes are TRBV23-1 and TRBJ2-2, with TRBD1 matching 9 bases. TRBV23-1 qualifies as an ORF whose function is uncertain. The V gene end was trimmed by 6 bases and the J gene end by 3 bases; junction bases not matched to a gene: 8. This CDR3 has 16 amino acids. This CDR3 reads CASSRGTGQDTGELFF. The CDR3 DNA reads as TGCGCCAGCAGCCGAGGGACAGGGCAGGACACCGGGGAGCTGTTTTTT.

The chain couples TRBV11-2 to TRBJ2-2; D is unclear. Germline CDR1 SGHAT, CDR2 FQNNGV. V gave up 8 bases and J gave up 2 bases, with 12 bases separating them. The CDR3 is 14 amino acids. CDR3 residues: CASRYTINTGELFF. CDR3 nucleotides: TGTGCCAGCCGTTACACGATCAACACCGGGGAGCTGTTTTTT. Drawing the rest from reference TRBV11-2 and TRBJ2-2, the complete variable domain is EAGVAQSPRYKIIEKRQSVAFWCNPISGHATLYWYQQILGQGPKLLIQFQNNGVVDDSQLPKDRFSAERLKGVDSTLKIQPAKLEDSAVYLCASRYTINTGELFFGEGSRLTVL.

J is TRBJ2-2 and V is TRBV9, with 8 bases aligning to TRBD1. CDR1 is SGDLS, CDR2 YYNGEE, per germline. The CDR3 totals 18 residues. The trim removed 0 bases at V and 5 bases at J, leaving 12 bases unmatched. The CDR3 DNA follows: TGTGCCAGCAGCGTAGCTCCGTCAGGGGGCGCTGGGACCGGGGAGCTGTTTTTT. It encodes CASSVAPSGGAGTGELFF. The whole variable domain, filled in from reference TRBV9 and TRBJ2-2, reads DSGVTQTPKHLITATGQRVTLRCSPRSGDLSVYWYQQSLDQGLQFLIQYYNGEERAKGNILERFSAQQFPDLHSELNLSSLELGDSALYFCASSVAPSGGAGTGELFFGEGSRLTVL.

This clone appeared a few times. This chain joins TRBV5-6 and TRBJ1-3, with D unclear. CDR3 size: 15 residues. Germline CDR1 SGHDT, CDR2 YYEEEE. The ends were cut back, 0 bases at V and 7 bases at J, with 14 bases in the middle. Here the CDR3 DNA reads TGTGCCAGCAGCTTGGAGAGGACCTTCGGTAACACCATATATTTT. Translation: CASSLERTFGNTIYF.

This clone was seen a single time. The chain joins TRBV4-3 to TRBJ2-3; TRBD2 aligns across 7 bases. This CDR3 is built from 14 residues. The junction had 7 bases not matched to a gene; V was cut back by 4 bases and J by 6 bases. In germline, CDR1 is LGHNA, CDR2 YSLEER. CDR3 nucleotides: TGCGCCAGCAGCCGAGGGACTAACAGGGATACGCAGTATTTT. As protein: CASSRGTNRDTQYF.

Worth noting for this clone: Germline is not matched at one junction end, which may reflect a read error. The rearrangement links TRBV2 to TRBJ1-5; no definite D call. The germline V gene encodes CDR1 SNHLY and CDR2 FYNNEI. This CDR3 is 14 amino acids long. Here the CDR3 reads CASSEGFSNQPQHF. The CDR3 DNA sequence: TGTGCCAGCAGCGAAGGATTTAGCAATCAGCCCCAGCATTTT.

The chain links TRBV29-1 to TRBJ2-1, with 7 bases matching TRBD2. The trim removed 5 bases at V and 2 bases at J, leaving 6 bases unmatched. The CDR3 totals 14 residues. CDR1 is SQVTM and CDR2 is ANQGSEA in the germline V gene. The CDR3: CSVQPRGTYNEQFF. The CDR3, as DNA: TGCAGCGTTCAGCCGCGGGGGACCTACAATGAGCAGTTCTTC.

The rearrangement links TRBV6-5 to TRBJ1-2; 8 bases are shared with TRBD1. After removal of 5 bases from V and 6 bases from J, the junction contained 11 bases not matched to a gene. Germline assignment: CDR1 MNHEY and CDR2 SVGAGI. This CDR3 is 15 amino acids long. The CDR3 DNA reads TGTGCCAGCAGTCCTCGGACAGGGACATATAATGGCTACACCTTC. It translates to CASSPRTGTYNGYTF.

The CDR3 sequence: CASSLDRPYEQYF. In DNA, the CDR3 is TGTGCCAGCAGCTTAGACCGGCCCTACGAGCAGTACTTC. This chain uses TRBV7-2 with TRBJ2-7; D is unresolved. Germline V lookup: CDR1 SGHTA, CDR2 FQGNSA. This CDR3 has 13 amino acids. Trimming removed 1 base from V and 2 bases from J, with 6 bases in between.

This chain links TRBV11-2 with TRBJ1-1; D gene uncertain. This CDR3 region has 16 residues. With 0 bases removed from V and 0 bases from J, the gap between germline ends came to 11 bases. Germline assignment: CDR1 SGHAT and CDR2 FQNNGV. CDR3 nucleotides: TGTGCCAGCAGCTTAGAGCCCGCAACACTGAACACTGAAGCTTTCTTT. Protein: CASSLEPATLNTEAFF.

V gene TRBV10-3 combines with J gene TRBJ2-7, with D possibly called TRBD1 or TRBD2 (5 bases each). The ends were cut back, 7 bases at V and 3 bases at J, with 7 bases in the middle. Germline assignment: CDR1 ENHRY and CDR2 SYGVKD. The CDR3 extends over 11 amino acids. The CDR3: CAIMRGYEQYF. In DNA, the CDR3 is TGTGCCATCATGAGGGGCTACGAGCAGTACTTC.

The chain combines TRBV4-1 with TRBJ1-1; 12 bases are shared with TRBD1. The ends lost 3 bases at V and 4 bases at J; junction bases unmatched: 3. Germline values: CDR1 MGHRA, CDR2 YSYEKL. The CDR3 has 15 residues. The CDR3 sequence: CASSHGDRGLTEAFF. In DNA, the CDR3 is TGCGCCAGCAGCCACGGGGACAGGGGGCTCACTGAAGCTTTCTTT.

This clone was detected a few times. This chain links TRBV5-5 with TRBJ2-1, with 7 bases matching TRBD2. Germline V lookup: CDR1 SGHKS, CDR2 YYEKEE (reference sequence). The CDR3 has 17 amino acids. Trimming removed 5 bases from V and 4 bases from J; junction bases left unmatched: 15. CDR3 residues: CASSSLPGAGEYNEQFF. The CDR3 DNA reads TGTGCCAGCAGTTCACTCCCTGGGGCGGGGGAGTACAATGAGCAGTTCTTC.

The V and J genes are TRBV10-3 and TRBJ2-5; D uncertain. CDR3 length equals 13 residues. Germline CDR1 and CDR2: ENHRY and SYGVKD. The V end was cut by 10 bases, the J end by 5 bases, with 17 bases between. The CDR3 sequence: CANADGSGETQYF. CDR3 in DNA: TGTGCCAACGCCGACGGTAGTGGCGAGACCCAGTACTTC.

The chain is built from TRBV6-1 and TRBJ1-5; possible D gene TRBD1, 6 bases. Germline CDR1 MNHNS, CDR2 SASEGT. The CDR3 has 15 amino acids. Trimming removed 3 bases at V and 11 bases at J, with 20 bases between. CDR3 sequence reads: CASSETGHASTAQHF. The DNA of the CDR3 is TGTGCCAGCAGTGAGACAGGACACGCTTCCACAGCCCAGCATTTT.

This clone was seen only a few times. This chain connects TRBV5-6 to TRBJ2-5; D is perhaps TRBD1 (5 bases). V was clipped by 6 bases and J by 4 bases, with 13 bases between them. This CDR3 comprises 13 residues. Germline-derived CDR1 and CDR2 are SGHDT and YYEEEE. The CDR3 is CASKTAQGETQYF. The CDR3 bases are TGTGCCAGCAAGACGGCCCAGGGAGAGACCCAGTACTTC.